This TCR beta chain is drawn from a study of human T cells and chemical hapten exposure. In the study overall: Variability of per-sample TCR yields stemmed mainly from small differences in pooled library volume.

Time point indicated: patch test 1, 2 weeks after DPC sensitization. Treatment given: therapeutic diphenylcyclopropenone sensitization with weekly scalp DPC. Note on this clonotype: Its antigen is still unknown.

TCRdb reprocessed the RACE reads via MiXCR and lists one record per CDR3 protein. The sample lists fewer than 500,000 distinct CDR3 sequences, 4.8% occurring once. Study results and limitations: Sensitization with DPC brought no change to TCRs above 1 in 1000 in frequency.

The receptor's source is a woman aged 45 to 65 with alopecia areata. Some clones in this sample may be carry-over from other donors' samples. The sample in question was whole blood, obtained in connection with sensitization to the hapten diphenylcyclopropenone (DPC).

The CDR3 is CSVEVVAGEINNEQFF. The CDR3 DNA sequence: TGCAGCGTTGAAGTGGTAGCGGGGGAGATTAACAATGAGCAGTTCTTC. The V and J genes are TRBV29-1 and TRBJ2-1, with 9 bases lining up with TRBD2. This CDR3 comprises 16 residues. CDR1 and CDR2 from the germline V gene are SQVTM and ANQGSEA. The J segment lost 5 bases and the V segment lost 1 base, leaving 9 bases of the junction unmatched.